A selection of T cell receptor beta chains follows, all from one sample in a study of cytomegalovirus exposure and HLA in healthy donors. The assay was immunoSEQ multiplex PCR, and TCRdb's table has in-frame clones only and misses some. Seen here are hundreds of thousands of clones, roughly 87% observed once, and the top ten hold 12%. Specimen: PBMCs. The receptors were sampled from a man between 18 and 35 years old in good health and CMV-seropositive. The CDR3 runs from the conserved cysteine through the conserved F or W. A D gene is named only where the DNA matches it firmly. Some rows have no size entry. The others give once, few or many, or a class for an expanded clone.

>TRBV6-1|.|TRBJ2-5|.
TGTGCCAGCAGTGAACGATTGAGGCCCCAGTACTTC
CASSERLRPQYF
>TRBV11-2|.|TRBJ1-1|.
TGTGCCAGCAGCTCGGACAGAGGAAGAGTCACTGAAGCTTTCTTT
CASSSDRGRVTEAFF
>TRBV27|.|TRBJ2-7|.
TGTGCCAGCAGTTTCGCAGGTCCACCCTACGAGCAGTACTTC
CASSFAGPPYEQYF
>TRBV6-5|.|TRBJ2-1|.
TGTGCCAGCCAACGACGGGGGACTGAGCAGTTCTTC
CASQRRGTEQFF
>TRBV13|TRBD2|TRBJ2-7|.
TGTGCCAGCAGCTCCACCTCCCGACTAGCGGGAGTTTCCTACGAGCAGTACTTC
CASSSTSRLAGVSYEQYF
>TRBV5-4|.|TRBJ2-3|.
TGTGCCAGCATCGGGGGGCAGCGGGATACGCAGTATTTT
CASIGGQRDTQYF
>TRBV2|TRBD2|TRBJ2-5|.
TGTGCCAGCAGTGACCGGGGGGGGACCCAGTACTTC
CASSDRGGTQYF
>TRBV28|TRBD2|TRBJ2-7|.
TGTGCCAGCAGCCTAACGGGAGGGTTGATCCTACGAGGGCAGTACTTC
CASSLTGGLILRGQYF
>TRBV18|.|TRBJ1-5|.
TGTGCCAGCTCACCACCTTCCCATCAGCCCCAGCATTTT
CASSPPSHQPQHF
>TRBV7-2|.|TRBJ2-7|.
TGTGCCACCCACAACCTAGGCGTCAAGGGCGAGCAGTACTTC
CATHNLGVKGEQYF
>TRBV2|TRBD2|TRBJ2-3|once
TGTGCCAGCAGTTGGACTAGCGGGAGTGCAGATACGCAGTATTTT
CASSWTSGSADTQYF
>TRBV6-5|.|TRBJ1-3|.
TGTGCCAGCAGTTTTTATAAATCTGGAAACACCATATATTTT
CASSFYKSGNTIYF
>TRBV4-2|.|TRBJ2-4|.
TGTGCCAGCAGCCAAGATTTAGTGGAAAACATTCAGTACTTC
CASSQDLVENIQYF
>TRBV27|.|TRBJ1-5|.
TGTGCCAGCAGTTTGGGGGTGGGACAGCCCCAGCATTTT
CASSLGVGQPQHF
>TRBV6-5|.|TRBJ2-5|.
TGTGCCAGCAGTCCCCTAGCGCAAGAGACCCAGTACTTC
CASSPLAQETQYF
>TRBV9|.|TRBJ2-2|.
TGTGCCAGCAGCGTAGTCTGGCGGCCCAGGGCCGGGGAGCTGTTTTTT
CASSVVWRPRAGELFF
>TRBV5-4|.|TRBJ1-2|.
TGTGCCAGCAGCTTGGAGGGTAACTATGGCTACACCTTC
CASSLEGNYGYTF
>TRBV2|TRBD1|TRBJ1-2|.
TGTGCCAGCAGTTTCGACAGGGGTGGCTACACCTTC
CASSFDRGGYTF
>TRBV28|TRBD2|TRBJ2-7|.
TGTGCCAGCAGTTCTTTAGCGGGAGCCTGGGAGCAGTACTTC
CASSSLAGAWEQYF
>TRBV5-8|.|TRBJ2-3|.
TGTGCCAGCAGCACCGGGACTGCGCAGTATTTT
CASSTGTAQYF
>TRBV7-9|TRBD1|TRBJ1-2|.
TGTGCCAGCAGCTTAGCCTCAACAGGGGTTGGCTACACCTTC
CASSLASTGVGYTF
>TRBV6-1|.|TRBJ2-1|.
TGTGCCAGCACCTGGCTAGATGTCGATGAGCAGTTCTTC
CASTWLDVDEQFF